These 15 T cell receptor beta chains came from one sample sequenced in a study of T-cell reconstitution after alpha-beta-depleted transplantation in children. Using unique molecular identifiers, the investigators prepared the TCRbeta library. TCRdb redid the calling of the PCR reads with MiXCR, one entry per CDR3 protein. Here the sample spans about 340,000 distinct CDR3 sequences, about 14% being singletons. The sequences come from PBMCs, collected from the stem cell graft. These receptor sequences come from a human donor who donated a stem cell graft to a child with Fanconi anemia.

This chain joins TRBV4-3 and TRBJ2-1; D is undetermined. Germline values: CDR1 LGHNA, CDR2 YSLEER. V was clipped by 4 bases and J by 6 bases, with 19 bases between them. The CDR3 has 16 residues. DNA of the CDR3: TGCGCCAGCAGCCGGACGGATTCTCCCGGTGGCAATGAGCAGTTCTTC. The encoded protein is CASSRTDSPGGNEQFF.

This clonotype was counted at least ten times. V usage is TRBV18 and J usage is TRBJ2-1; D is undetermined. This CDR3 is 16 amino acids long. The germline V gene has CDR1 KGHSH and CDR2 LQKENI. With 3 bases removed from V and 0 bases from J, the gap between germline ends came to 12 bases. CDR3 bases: TGTGCCAGCTCACCGCGTTCACAGATCTCCTACAATGAGCAGTTCTTC. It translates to CASSPRSQISYNEQFF.

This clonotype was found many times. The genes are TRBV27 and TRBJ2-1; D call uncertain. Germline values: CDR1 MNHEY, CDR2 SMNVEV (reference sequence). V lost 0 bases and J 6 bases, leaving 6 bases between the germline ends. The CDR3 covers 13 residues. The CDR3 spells CASSLSGFNEQFF. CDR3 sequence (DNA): TGTGCCAGCAGTTTATCAGGGTTCAATGAGCAGTTCTTC.

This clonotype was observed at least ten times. The CDR3 DNA follows: TGCGCCAGCACCCCGCAGGGAATGACAGATACGCAGTATTTT. Amino acids: CASTPQGMTDTQYF. This chain links TRBV5-1 with TRBJ2-3; weak D call: TRBD1 (5 bases). Germline loops: CDR1 SGHRS, CDR2 YFSETQ. CDR3 length: 14 residues. V dropped 6 bases and J dropped 3 bases, with 14 bases sitting between them.

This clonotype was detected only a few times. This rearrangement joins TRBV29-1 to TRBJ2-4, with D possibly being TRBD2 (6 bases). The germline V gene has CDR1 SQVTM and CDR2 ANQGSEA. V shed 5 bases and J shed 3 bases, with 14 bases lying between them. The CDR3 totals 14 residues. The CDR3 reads CSVTGRGGKNIQYF. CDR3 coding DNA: TGCAGCGTTACCGGGCGGGGCGGCAAAAACATTCAGTACTTC.

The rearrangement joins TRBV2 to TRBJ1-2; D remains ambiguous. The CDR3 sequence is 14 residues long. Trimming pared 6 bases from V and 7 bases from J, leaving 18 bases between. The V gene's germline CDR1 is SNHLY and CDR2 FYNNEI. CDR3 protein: CASRPTPLEGGYTF. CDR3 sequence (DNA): TGTGCCAGCAGGCCCACCCCGTTAGAGGGTGGCTACACCTTC.

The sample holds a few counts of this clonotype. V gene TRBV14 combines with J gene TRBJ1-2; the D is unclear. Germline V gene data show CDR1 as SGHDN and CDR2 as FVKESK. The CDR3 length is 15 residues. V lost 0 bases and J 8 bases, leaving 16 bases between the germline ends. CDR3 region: CASSQDLSSSGGYTF. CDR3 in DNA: TGTGCCAGCAGCCAAGATCTATCGTCCTCGGGGGGCTACACCTTC.

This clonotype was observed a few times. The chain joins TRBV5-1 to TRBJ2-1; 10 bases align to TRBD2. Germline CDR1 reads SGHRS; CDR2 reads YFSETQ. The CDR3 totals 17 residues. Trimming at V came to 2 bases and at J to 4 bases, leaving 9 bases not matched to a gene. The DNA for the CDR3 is TGCGCCAGCAGCTTCGCTAGCGGGGGCCGCCTTTACAATGAGCAGTTCTTC. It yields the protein CASSFASGGRLYNEQFF.

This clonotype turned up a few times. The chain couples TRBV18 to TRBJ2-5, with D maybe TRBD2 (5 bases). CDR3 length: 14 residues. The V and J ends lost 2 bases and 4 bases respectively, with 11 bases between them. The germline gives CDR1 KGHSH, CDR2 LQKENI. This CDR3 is CASSPSAGGETQYF. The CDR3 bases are TGTGCCAGCTCACCAAGTGCAGGAGGAGAGACCCAGTACTTC.

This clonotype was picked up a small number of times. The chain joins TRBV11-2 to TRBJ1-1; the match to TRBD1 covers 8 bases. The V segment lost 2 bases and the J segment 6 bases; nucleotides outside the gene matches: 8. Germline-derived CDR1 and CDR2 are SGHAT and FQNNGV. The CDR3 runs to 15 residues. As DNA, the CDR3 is TGTGCCAGCAGCTTAAAACCAGGGGGCGGAGCTGAAGCTTTCTTT. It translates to CASSLKPGGGAEAFF.

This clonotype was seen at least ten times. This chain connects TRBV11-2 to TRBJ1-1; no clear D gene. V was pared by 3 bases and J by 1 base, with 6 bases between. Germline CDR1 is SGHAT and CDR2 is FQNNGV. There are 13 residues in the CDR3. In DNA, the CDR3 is TGTGCCAGCAGCTTCCAGCAGAACACTGAAGCTTTCTTT. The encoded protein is CASSFQQNTEAFF.

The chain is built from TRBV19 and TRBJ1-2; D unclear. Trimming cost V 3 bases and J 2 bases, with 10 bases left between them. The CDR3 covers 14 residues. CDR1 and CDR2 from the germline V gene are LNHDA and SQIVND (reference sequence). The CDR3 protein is CASSIGRLNYGYTF. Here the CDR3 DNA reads TGTGCCAGTAGTATTGGTAGGCTGAACTATGGCTACACCTTC. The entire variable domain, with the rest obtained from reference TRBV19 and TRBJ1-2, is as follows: DGGITQSPKYLFRKEGQNVTLSCEQNLNHDAMYWYRQDPGQGLRLIYYSQIVNDFQKGDIAEGYSVSREKKESFPLTVTSAQKNPTAFYLCASSIGRLNYGYTFGSGTRLTVV.

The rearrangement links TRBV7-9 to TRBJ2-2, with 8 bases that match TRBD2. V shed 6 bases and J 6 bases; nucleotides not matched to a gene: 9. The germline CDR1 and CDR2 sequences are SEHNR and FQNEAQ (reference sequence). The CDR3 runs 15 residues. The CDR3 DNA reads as TGTGCCAGCAGTTCACCGGGACTAGTCCCCGGGGAGCTGTTTTTT. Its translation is CASSSPGLVPGELFF.

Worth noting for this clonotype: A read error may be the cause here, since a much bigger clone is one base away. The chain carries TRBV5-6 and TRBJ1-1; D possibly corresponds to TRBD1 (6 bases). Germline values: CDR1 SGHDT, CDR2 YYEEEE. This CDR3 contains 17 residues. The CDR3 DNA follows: TGTGCCAGCATCCGGGCTTCGGGTATGAGGGGGAACTCTGAAGCTTTCTTT. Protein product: CASIRASGMRGNSEAFF.

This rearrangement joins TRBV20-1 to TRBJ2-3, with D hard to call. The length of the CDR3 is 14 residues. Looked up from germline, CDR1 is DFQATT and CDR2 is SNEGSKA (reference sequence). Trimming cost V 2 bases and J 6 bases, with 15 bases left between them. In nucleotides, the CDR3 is TGCAGTGCTAGACTCTCAATGGCCCAGGATACGCAGTATTTT. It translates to CSARLSMAQDTQYF.